This T cell receptor (beta chain) comes out of a study of blood T cell repertoires in COVID-19. In the study overall: Samples taken during acute and convalescent COVID-19 were collected in the United States, Italy and Spain. PBMCs, B-cell-depleted T cells, or T cells were the source of the cDNA or gDNA that made up the material.

This clone showed up just a few times. Germline CDR1 reads LNHDA; CDR2 reads SQIVND (reference sequence). Trimming shortened V by 7 bases and J by 5 bases, and 14 bases separated the two germline ends. The length of the CDR3 is 13 residues. In the study's own analysis: It was from reference gene primer amplification that nucleated cell counts were estimated. Data came from immunoSEQ multiplex PCR; TCRdb stores just in-frame clones and leaves some out. V and J calls and clone size come straight from that table; D and trimming were deduced from the DNA. The sample holds 18,000 or so clones, about 80% seen once.

The origin of this receptor is a man of 80 years or more with acute or convalescent COVID-19. The chain uses TRBV19 and TRBJ1-2, with a weak D call TRBD1 (6 bases). The sequenced sample was peripheral blood. The CDR3 sequence is CASKSSDRYGYTF. The CDR3 DNA sequence: TGTGCCAGTAAATCCTCTGACAGGTATGGCTACACCTTC.